The 29 T cell receptor beta chains in this list originate from one sample, sequenced in a study of T cell responses to AZD1222 COVID-19 vaccine. Method: immunoSEQ multiplex PCR; TCRdb's copy keeps in-frame clones and lacks some. The data hold 100,000 to 150,000 clones, with about 86% observed a single time. The source material was peripheral blood, sampled on day 0 of AZD1222 vaccination. The receptor source for this set is an adult in good health.

This rearrangement joins TRBV11-2 to TRBJ1-2, with 7 bases matching TRBD1. J was trimmed by 0 bases and V by 5 bases; bases with no gene match: 12. CDR3 length: 17 residues. CDR1 is SGHAT, CDR2 FQNNGV, per germline. CDR3 amino acids: CASSIRGTVKSNYGYTF. DNA for the CDR3: TGTGCCAGCAGCATCCGTGGGACAGTAAAATCTAACTATGGCTACACCTTC.

In its sample, this clone was seen once. The chain recombines TRBV3-1 (or the pseudogene TRBV3-2) with TRBJ2-6; TRBD2 matches 13 bases. The CDR3 consists of 14 residues. J gave up 13 bases and V 4 bases, and 4 bases lay outside the gene matches. CDR1 is LGHDT, CDR2 YNNKEL, per germline (reference sequence). The CDR3 coding sequence is TGTGCCAGCAGCCGGCAGACTAGCGGGGGGGTCCTGACTTTC. It encodes CASSRQTSGGVLTF.

The chain recombines TRBV11-2 with TRBJ2-5, with 9 bases fitting TRBD1. The trim removed 8 bases at V and 3 bases at J, leaving 4 bases unmatched. This CDR3 has 13 residues. From germline, CDR1 is SGHAT and CDR2 FQNNGV. The CDR3 sequence is CASGQGKKETQYF. The DNA for the CDR3 is TGTGCCAGCGGACAGGGGAAAAAAGAGACCCAGTACTTC.

In the case of this clone: A junction boundary mismatches the germline segment, possibly from a read error. V is TRBV6-5 and J is TRBJ2-7; D is unclear. Looked up from germline, CDR1 is MNHEY and CDR2 is SVGAGI. The CDR3 has 11 amino acids. CDR3 protein: CASSSSNEQYF. CDR3 DNA: TGTGCCAGCAGTTCCTCCAACGAGCAGTACTTC.

V usage is TRBV7-9 and J usage is TRBJ2-7; 7 nucleotides line up with TRBD2. CDR3 length: 14 residues. Germline CDR1 reads SEHNR; CDR2 reads FQNEAQ (reference sequence). With 8 bases clipped from V and 0 bases from J, the junction kept 7 bases outside the gene matches. The CDR3, as DNA: TGTGCCAGCGGGGGGGACGGCGGCTCCTACGAGCAGTACTTC. Translation gives CASGGDGGSYEQYF.

The V call is TRBV11-2, the J call TRBJ1-6; D not resolved. V was pared by 4 bases and J by 6 bases, with 7 bases between. The V gene's germline CDR1 is SGHAT and CDR2 FQNNGV. The CDR3 is 13 amino acids. The CDR3 DNA reads TGTGCCAGCAGCTCGCTTTCTAATTCACCCCTCCACTTT. Amino acids: CASSSLSNSPLHF.

The gene calls are TRBV2 and TRBJ1-2; 10 positions match TRBD1. With 7 bases clipped from V and 5 bases from J, the junction kept 4 bases outside the gene matches. The germline V gene encodes CDR1 SNHLY and CDR2 FYNNEI. CDR3 length: 13 residues. As DNA, the CDR3 is TGTGCCAGCAATCCGGGACAGGGGTATGGCTACACCTTC. This sequence encodes CASNPGQGYGYTF.

This chain connects TRBV28 to TRBJ2-3; TRBD2 matches at 13 bases. Germline-derived CDR1 and CDR2 are MDHEN and SYDVKM. The ends lost 7 bases at V and 4 bases at J; junction bases unmatched: 2. This CDR3 is 14 amino acids long. In DNA form, the CDR3 reads TGTGCCAGCATGGGACTAGCGGGACCAGATACGCAGTATTTT. It encodes CASMGLAGPDTQYF.

V gene TRBV10-3 combines with J gene TRBJ1-2; D gene ambiguous. The CDR3 totals 13 residues. V gave up 10 bases and J gave up 0 bases, with 12 bases separating them. Germline CDR1 ENHRY, CDR2 SYGVKD. The CDR3 is CATLTDPNYGYTF. In DNA, the CDR3 is TGTGCCACCCTTACGGATCCTAACTATGGCTACACCTTC.

The gene calls are TRBV29-1 and TRBJ1-1; tentatively, D is TRBD1 (5 bases). Germline values: CDR1 SQVTM, CDR2 ANQGSEA. Trimming pared 1 base from V and 3 bases from J, leaving 9 bases between. The CDR3 sequence is 13 residues long. CDR3 sequence: CSVEVSRDTEAFF. CDR3 in DNA: TGCAGCGTTGAAGTGTCCAGGGACACTGAAGCTTTCTTT.

The chain joins TRBV11-3 to TRBJ2-1, with D perhaps TRBD1 (6 bases). Trimming cost V 1 base and J 5 bases, with 12 bases left between them. Germline V lookup: CDR1 SGHNT, CDR2 YENEEA. The CDR3 extends over 15 amino acids. As DNA, the CDR3 is TGTGCCAGCAGCTTAGTCGGGACACATAACAATGAGCAGTTCTTC. It translates to CASSLVGTHNNEQFF.

Only one count was recorded for this clone. This sequence joins TRBV20-1 and TRBJ1-2, with D hard to call. Germline values: CDR1 DFQATT, CDR2 SNEGSKA (reference sequence). V was cut by 3 bases and J by 0 bases, with 8 bases left in between. The CDR3 runs 13 residues. This CDR3 reads CSASGPANYGYTF. CDR3 DNA sequence: TGCAGTGCTAGTGGACCAGCTAACTATGGCTACACCTTC.

This chain uses TRBV4-2 with TRBJ2-5; a possible D gene is TRBD2 (5 bases). The CDR3 covers 16 residues. The V gene lost 0 bases and the J gene lost 2 bases, with 13 bases spanning the gap. The V gene's germline CDR1 is LGHNA and CDR2 YNFKEQ. This chain's CDR3 is CASSQDGAGLQETQYF. The CDR3 nucleotides are TGTGCCAGCAGCCAAGATGGTGCGGGTTTACAAGAGACCCAGTACTTC.

CDR3 sequence (DNA): TGTGCCAGCAGCAAAGGGGAGAGGCTAGAGGACAAGCAGTACTTC. Translation gives CASSKGERLEDKQYF. V usage is TRBV21-1 and J usage is TRBJ2-7. TRBV21-1 is a recognized pseudogene. CDR3 length equals 15 residues.

The genes are TRBV12-3 or TRBV12-4 and TRBJ1-2; D is possibly TRBD1 (5 bases). The CDR3 has 13 residues. V gave up 5 bases and J gave up 9 bases, with 16 bases separating them. CDR3 in amino acids: CASSGGRGRSYTF. The CDR3 coding sequence is TGTGCCAGCAGTGGGGGTAGGGGTAGAAGCTACACCTTC.

The chain is built from TRBV19 and TRBJ2-1, with 13 bases identical to TRBD2. V dropped 11 bases and J dropped 6; count of bases not matched to a gene: 10. CDR3 length: 15 residues. Germline CDR1 reads LNHDA; CDR2 reads SQIVND (reference sequence). The CDR3 nucleotides are TGTGCCTCTTCCGTGGGGACTAGCGGGACCAATGAGCAGTTCTTC. This sequence encodes CASSVGTSGTNEQFF.

The chain's CDR3 is CASSHWRHLSYEQYF. The CDR3 bases are TGTGCCAGCAGCCACTGGAGACACCTGTCCTACGAGCAGTACTTC. The J gene is TRBJ2-7, the V gene TRBV2; D is undetermined. Germline CDR1 reads SNHLY; CDR2 reads FYNNEI. This CDR3 is built from 15 residues. Trimming removed 6 bases from V and 1 base from J, with 16 bases in between. Together with reference TRBV2 and TRBJ2-7, the CDR3 gives the full variable domain: EPEVTQTPSHQVTQMGQEVILRCVPISNHLYFYWYRQILGQKVEFLVSFYNNEISEKSEIFDDQFSVERPDGSNFTLKIRSTKLEDSAMYFCASSHWRHLSYEQYFGPGTRLTVT.

The chain carries TRBV9 and TRBJ2-7; 10 nucleotides match TRBD2. Germline lookup yields CDR1 SGDLS and CDR2 YYNGEE. The CDR3 is 16 amino acids. Trimming removed 4 bases from V and 4 bases from J; junction bases left unmatched: 11. CDR3 coding DNA: TGTGCCAGCAGCCCCCAGAGCGCTAGCGGGAGATACGAGCAGTACTTC. This encodes CASSPQSASGRYEQYF.

This sequence joins TRBV7-2 and TRBJ2-1; 12 positions agree with TRBD2. V gave up 5 bases and J gave up 10 bases; unmatched junction bases: 9. CDR3 length: 15 amino acids. CDR1 SGHTA and CDR2 FQGNSA come from the germline V gene. The CDR3 DNA is TGTGCCAGCAGCCAAGGGCTAGCGGGAGGGCGGGAGCAGTTCTTC. This encodes CASSQGLAGGREQFF.

This clone has just a few counts. CDR3 DNA sequence: TGTGCCAGTAGTATTGGGACAGGGAACTACGAGCAGTACTTC. This sequence encodes CASSIGTGNYEQYF. This rearrangement joins TRBV19 to TRBJ2-7; 9 bases are shared with TRBD1. The CDR3 covers 14 residues. The J segment lost 3 bases and the V segment lost 3 bases, leaving 3 bases of the junction unmatched. Germline loops: CDR1 LNHDA, CDR2 SQIVND (reference sequence).

The chain employs TRBV9 and TRBJ1-6; no clear D. Trimming removed 0 bases from V and 6 bases from J, with 4 bases in between. This CDR3 is 13 amino acids long. Germline CDR1 is SGDLS and CDR2 is YYNGEE. CDR3 nucleotides: TGTGCCAGCAGCGTAGGTCGTAATTCACCCCTCCACTTT. This codes for CASSVGRNSPLHF.

The chain uses TRBV7-8 and TRBJ2-7, with 7 bases fitting TRBD1. Germline V gene sequence: CDR1 SGHVS, CDR2 FQNEAQ. V shed 6 bases, J shed 0 bases, and the junction held 8 bases outside the gene matches. CDR3 size: 15 residues. CDR3 bases: TGTGCCAGCAGTCATACACGGGACAGCTCCTACGAGCAGTACTTC. This encodes CASSHTRDSSYEQYF.

The V and J genes are TRBV7-8 and TRBJ1-3; D remains unclear. The CDR3 runs to 15 residues. Germline V gene data show CDR1 as SGHVS and CDR2 as FQNEAQ. V lost 3 bases and J lost 0, with 9 bases in between. CDR3 DNA: TGTGCCAGCAGCTTTCGGAGGACCTCTGGAAACACCATATATTTT. It translates to CASSFRRTSGNTIYF.

CDR3 region: CSVATGPHQPQHF. In nucleotides, the CDR3 is TGCAGCGTTGCGACAGGGCCTCATCAGCCCCAGCATTTT. The chain carries TRBV29-1 and TRBJ1-5; TRBD1 matches at 7 bases. Germline V gene lookup returns CDR1 SQVTM and CDR2 ANQGSEA. This CDR3 spans 13 amino acids. V was clipped by 4 bases and J by 5 bases; unmatched bases: 5.

The chain recombines TRBV19 with TRBJ2-4; D remains ambiguous. The V gene's germline CDR1 is LNHDA and CDR2 SQIVND (reference sequence). There are 13 residues in the CDR3. Trimming stripped 3 bases from V and 2 bases from J, with 5 bases between. This CDR3 reads CASSIPSKNIQYF. The CDR3 bases are TGTGCCAGTAGTATTCCCTCCAAAAACATTCAGTACTTC.

This sequence joins TRBV19 and TRBJ1-1; 7 bases line up with TRBD1. V lost 9 bases and J lost 12; bases outside the gene matches: 13. Germline-derived CDR1 and CDR2 are LNHDA and SQIVND (reference sequence). The CDR3 runs 12 residues. CDR3 amino acids: CASKGTAPKPFF. The CDR3 DNA follows: TGTGCCAGCAAAGGGACAGCCCCCAAGCCTTTCTTT.

This clone has only one observation. This rearrangement joins TRBV2 to TRBJ2-2; D possibly uses TRBD1 or TRBD2 (5 bases each). Per the germline V gene, CDR1 is SNHLY and CDR2 is FYNNEI. The V gene lost 6 bases and the J gene lost 5 bases, with 13 bases spanning the gap. The CDR3 contains 14 residues. This CDR3 is CASSTGTRTGELFF. The CDR3 nucleotides are TGTGCCAGCAGCACCGGGACCAGGACCGGGGAGCTGTTTTTT.

This rearrangement joins TRBV3-1 (or the pseudogene TRBV3-2) to TRBJ2-1, with 11 bases that match TRBD2. CDR3 length equals 16 residues. CDR1 is LGHDT, CDR2 YNNKEL, per germline (reference sequence). V shed 2 bases, J shed 4 bases, and the junction held 4 bases outside the gene matches. The CDR3 nucleotides are TGTGCCAGCAGCCAACCCTTAGCGGGGGGGTACAATGAGCAGTTCTTC. This gives the protein CASSQPLAGGYNEQFF.

The V call is TRBV27, the J call TRBJ2-5; 8 nucleotides line up with TRBD1. Unmatched junction bases numbered 14, after V lost 3 bases and J lost 2 bases. The germline V gene has CDR1 MNHEY and CDR2 SMNVEV (reference sequence). This CDR3 is built from 18 residues. In nucleotides, the CDR3 is TGTGCCAGCAGTTTTAGGGGCCAGTTTCACAGGGGGCAAGAGACCCAGTACTTC. Amino acids: CASSFRGQFHRGQETQYF.